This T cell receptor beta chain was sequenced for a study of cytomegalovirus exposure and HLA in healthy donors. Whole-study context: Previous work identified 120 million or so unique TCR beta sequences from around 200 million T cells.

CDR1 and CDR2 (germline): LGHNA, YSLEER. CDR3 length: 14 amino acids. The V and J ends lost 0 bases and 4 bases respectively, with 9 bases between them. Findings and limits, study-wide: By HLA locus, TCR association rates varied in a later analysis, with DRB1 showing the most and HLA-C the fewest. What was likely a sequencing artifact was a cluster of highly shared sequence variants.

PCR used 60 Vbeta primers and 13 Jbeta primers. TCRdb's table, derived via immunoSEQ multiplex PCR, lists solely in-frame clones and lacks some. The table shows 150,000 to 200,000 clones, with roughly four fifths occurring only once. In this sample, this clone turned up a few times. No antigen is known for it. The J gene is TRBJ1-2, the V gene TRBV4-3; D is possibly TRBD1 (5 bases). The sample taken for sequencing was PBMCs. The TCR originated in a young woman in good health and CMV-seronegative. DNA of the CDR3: TGCGCCAGCAGCCAAGAAGGGACTCTCTATGGCTACACCTTC. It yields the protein CASSQEGTLYGYTF.